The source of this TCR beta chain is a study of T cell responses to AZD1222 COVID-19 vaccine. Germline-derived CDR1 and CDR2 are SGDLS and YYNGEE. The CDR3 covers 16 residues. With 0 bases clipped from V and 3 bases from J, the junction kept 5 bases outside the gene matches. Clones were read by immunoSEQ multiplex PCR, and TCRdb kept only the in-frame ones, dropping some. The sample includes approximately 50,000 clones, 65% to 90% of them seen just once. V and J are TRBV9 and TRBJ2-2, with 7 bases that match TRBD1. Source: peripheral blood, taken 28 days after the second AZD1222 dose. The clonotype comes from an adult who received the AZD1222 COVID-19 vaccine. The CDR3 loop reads CASSVAGGLDTGELFF. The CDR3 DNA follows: TGTGCCAGCAGCGTAGCAGGGGGTTTGGACACCGGGGAGCTGTTTTTT.